The source of this TCR beta chain is a study of OX40 agonist ivuxolimab in advanced cancers. Autoimmune disease history or systemic immunosuppression disqualified patients. This CDR3 region has 16 residues. The V end was cut by 4 bases, the J end by 4 bases, with 20 bases between. Per the germline V gene, CDR1 is MNHEY and CDR2 is SMNVEV (reference sequence). About this clone: What it recognizes is unknown.

TCRdb keeps only in-frame clones here, not all; method: immunoSEQ multiplex PCR. Found here are some 14,000 clones, approximately 78% of them singletons; the top ten hold 39%. Study-wide results and limits: Compared with CD4+, CD8+ T cells on average had more expanded clones.

This chain links TRBV27 with TRBJ2-7, with D possibly being TRBD2 (7 bases). The input for sequencing was CD4+ or CD8+ T cells sorted from blood, taken in a trial of the OX40 agonist ivuxolimab. The TCR originated in an adult with an advanced solid tumor such as melanoma, head and neck, liver or kidney cancer. The chain's CDR3 is CASSSPGGRGIYEQYF. In nucleotides, the CDR3 is TGTGCCAGCAGTTCCCCTGGGGGGCGGGGGATTTACGAGCAGTACTTC.